The subject of this entry is one T cell receptor beta chain. Stable hyperthyroidism was defined by absence of ophthalmopathy within 18 months of follow-up. RNA transcripts were the source from which TCR beta CDR3 regions were amplified. The first-round RT-PCR employed HTBI primers together with the Qiagen OneStep RT-PCR kit. A multiplex PCR was then performed as the second round. MiXCR was run by TCRdb on the multiplex PCR reads, yielding one entry per CDR3 protein. Altogether 680,000 or so distinct CDR3 sequences are present, about 20% being singletons, with the ten largest covering around 6.5%. This sample is part of a study of Graves' ophthalmopathy and Graves' hyperthyroidism. CDR3 size: 15 residues. With 2 bases removed from V and 0 bases from J, the gap between germline ends came to 8 bases.

The clonotype originates from a young woman with stable Graves' hyperthyroidism. Some clones in this sample may be carry-over from other donors' samples. The specimen sequenced was peripheral blood. The rearrangement uses TRBV12-3 or TRBV12-4 and TRBJ1-5; D unresolved. In nucleotides, the CDR3 is TGTGCCAGCAGTTTATCAGAAGTTAGCAATCAGCCCCAGCATTTT. It is translated as CASSLSEVSNQPQHF.